The T cell receptor (beta chain) under discussion was sequenced for a study of cytomegalovirus exposure and HLA in healthy donors. Regarding the study as a whole: TCR beta chain V- and J-gene trimming was linked, in a later analysis, to a missense variant in DCLRE1C.

Concerning this clone: Its target is not known.

The PCR made use of 60 Vbeta and 13 Jbeta primers. As originally analysed: Among the unique TCR beta chains that a later analysis counted, around 72 million in all, about 11 million were shared. Data came from immunoSEQ multiplex PCR; TCRdb stores just in-frame clones and leaves some out. From that table come the V and J calls and clone size; the DNA was used to work out D and trimming. The table records 100,000 or so clones, 60% to 85% of them present only once. The germline gives CDR1 PRHDT, CDR2 FYEKMQ (reference sequence). Germline trimming cut 4 bases from V and 0 bases from J; bases unmatched to any gene: 3. The CDR3 spans 14 residues.

The chain is built from TRBV13 and TRBJ2-7; 7 nucleotides line up with TRBD1. What was sequenced was PBMCs. This receptor was taken from a male donor in good health and CMV-seronegative. The CDR3 bases are TGTGCCAGCAGCTCCTACAGGGGCTCCTACGAGCAGTACTTC. Translation gives CASSSYRGSYEQYF.